This T cell receptor beta chain emerged from a study of T cell responses to AZD1222 COVID-19 vaccine. Only in-frame clones appear in the TCRdb table, and some are missing; sequencing was by immunoSEQ multiplex PCR. The profile covers some 150,000 clones, with 88% appearing a single time and under 5.5% taken by the ten largest. V lost 6 bases to trimming and J lost 4 bases; unmatched junction nucleotides: 9. This CDR3 has 15 amino acids. Germline loops: CDR1 MNHEY, CDR2 SMNVEV (reference sequence). The sequenced sample was peripheral blood, obtained 28 days after the second dose of the MenACWY control vaccine. The chain has TRBV27 and TRBJ2-3; 8 positions agree with TRBD2. The sequence was obtained from an adult who received the MenACWY meningococcal vaccine as a control. The CDR3: CASSPRAGGSDTQYF. The CDR3 DNA reads as TGTGCCAGCAGCCCTCGGGCGGGGGGTTCAGATACGCAGTATTTT.